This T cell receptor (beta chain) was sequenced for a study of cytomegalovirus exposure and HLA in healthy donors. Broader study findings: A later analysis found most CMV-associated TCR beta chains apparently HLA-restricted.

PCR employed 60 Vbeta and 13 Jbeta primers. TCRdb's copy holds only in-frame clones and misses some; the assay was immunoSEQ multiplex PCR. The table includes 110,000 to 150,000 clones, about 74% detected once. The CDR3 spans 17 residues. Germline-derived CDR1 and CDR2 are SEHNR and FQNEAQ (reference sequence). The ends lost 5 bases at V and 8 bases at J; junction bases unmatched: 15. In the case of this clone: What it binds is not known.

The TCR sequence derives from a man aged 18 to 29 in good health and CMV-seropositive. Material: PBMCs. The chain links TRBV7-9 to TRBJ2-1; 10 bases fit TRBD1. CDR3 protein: CASSTSPGQGKSDEQFF. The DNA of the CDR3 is TGTGCCAGCAGCACCTCTCCGGGACAGGGGAAGAGCGATGAGCAGTTCTTC. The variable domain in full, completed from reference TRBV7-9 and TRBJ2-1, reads DTGVSQNPRHKITKRGQNVTFRCDPISEHNRLYWYRQTLGQGPEFLTYFQNEAQLEKSRLLSDRFSAERPKGSFSTLEIQRTEQGDSAMYLCASSTSPGQGKSDEQFFGPGTRLTVL.